This note documents a single T cell receptor (beta chain) sequence. The CDR3 is 15 residues long. Germline values: CDR1 MNHEY, CDR2 SVGAGI. This sample is drawn from a study of blood T cells in healthy people across ages. Donors gave roughly 10 milliliters of peripheral blood apiece. The total RNA that was extracted per sample amounted to at least 5 micrograms. With a J-beta primer mix and a sample-barcoded 5' primer, a second PCR ran about 6 to 11 cycles. At least 2.5 million CDR3-containing paired-end reads were obtained per sample. One entry per CDR3 protein, called by TCRdb with MiXCR from the 5' RACE reads. There are more than 1 million distinct CDR3 sequences in the sample; under 55% occur only once, and over 15% lies in the top ten.

This clonotype originated in a woman in her fifties or sixties in good health. The V gene is TRBV6-5, the J gene TRBJ2-7; 12 nucleotides line up with TRBD2. Judging by the DNA end, TRBJ2-5 fits better; the J call may be wrong. The specimen was blood. The CDR3 coding sequence is TGTGCCAGCAGTTTCGGACTAGCGGGATCAGAGACCCAGTACTTC. It specifies CASSFGLAGSETQYF.